The next 24 T cell receptor beta chains were all read from a single sample in a study of blood T cell repertoires in COVID-19. The table came from immunoSEQ multiplex PCR; TCRdb's copy has only in-frame clones and leaves some out. The sample holds 130,000 to 150,000 clones, roughly 76% seen once. Sequencing was carried out using peripheral blood. These receptors were collected from an older man with acute or convalescent COVID-19.

The chain has TRBV7-8 and TRBJ1-1; a possible D gene is TRBD1 (6 bases). Germline values: CDR1 SGHVS, CDR2 FQNEAQ. Trimming shortened V by 5 bases and J by 6 bases, and 10 bases separated the two germline ends. The CDR3 has 12 amino acids. In nucleotides, the CDR3 is TGTGCCAGCAGCGCCCGGACAGCTGAAGCTTTCTTT. Its translation: CASSARTAEAFF.

This sequence joins TRBV5-1 and TRBJ2-3; 10 bases fit TRBD2. V lost 5 bases, J lost 2 bases, and 2 bases stayed unmatched. There are 14 residues in the CDR3. CDR1 and CDR2 from the germline V gene are SGHRS and YFSETQ. For the CDR3, the DNA is TGCGCCAGCAGACTAGCGGGACCCACAGATACGCAGTATTTT. Translated: CASRLAGPTDTQYF.

The genes are TRBV7-2 and TRBJ2-3; 11 bases line up with TRBD1. Germline CDR1 reads SGHTA; CDR2 reads FQGNSA. V shed 4 bases and J 4 bases; nucleotides not matched to a gene: 4. The CDR3 is made up of 15 amino acids. For the CDR3, the DNA is TGTGCCAGCAGCTCGGGGGGACAGGGGGCAGATACGCAGTATTTT. Protein sequence: CASSSGGQGADTQYF.

The CDR3 is CASSPLGTGVYGYTF. The CDR3 coding sequence is TGCGCCAGCAGCCCCCTCGGGACAGGGGTTTATGGCTACACCTTC. The rearrangement uses TRBV4-1 and TRBJ1-2; 10 bases match TRBD1. Germline V gene lookup returns CDR1 MGHRA and CDR2 YSYEKL. The J segment lost 5 bases and the V segment lost 4 bases, leaving 7 bases of the junction unmatched. The length of the CDR3 is 15 residues.

V and J are TRBV7-9 and TRBJ2-7; 9 bases align to TRBD1. The CDR3 is made up of 14 amino acids. In germline, CDR1 is SEHNR, CDR2 FQNEAQ (reference sequence). Losses at the gene ends were 7 bases for V and 0 bases for J; bases not matched to a gene: 4. DNA of the CDR3: TGTGCCAGCACACCGGGACAGGGCTCCTACGAGCAGTACTTC. Translating gives CASTPGQGSYEQYF.

The J gene is TRBJ2-7, the V gene TRBV12-3 or TRBV12-4; weak D call: TRBD2 (6 bases). The CDR3 is made up of 13 amino acids. The ends were cut back, 3 bases at V and 7 bases at J, with 13 bases in the middle. CDR3 in amino acids: CASSFKLREEQYF. DNA of the CDR3: TGTGCCAGCAGTTTTAAGCTTCGGGAGGAGCAGTACTTC.

This clone was seen a single time. J is TRBJ2-4 and V is TRBV2, with 8 bases lining up with TRBD1. Germline assignment: CDR1 SNHLY and CDR2 FYNNEI. Losses at the gene ends were 4 bases for V and 0 bases for J; bases not matched to a gene: 8. The CDR3 consists of 17 residues. In nucleotides, the CDR3 is TGTGCCAGCAGTGCGTGGGGACAGGTCTTAGCCAAAAACATTCAGTACTTC. Translation gives CASSAWGQVLAKNIQYF. Drawing the rest from reference TRBV2 and TRBJ2-4, the complete variable domain is EPEVTQTPSHQVTQMGQEVILRCVPISNHLYFYWYRQILGQKVEFLVSFYNNEISEKSEIFDDQFSVERPDGSNFTLKIRSTKLEDSAMYFCASSAWGQVLAKNIQYFGAGTRLSVL.

The chain links TRBV24-1 to TRBJ2-7; the match to TRBD1 covers 7 bases. From germline, CDR1 is KGHDR and CDR2 SFDVKD. The CDR3 is 14 residues long. With 3 bases clipped from V and 0 bases from J, the junction kept 1 base outside the gene matches. The CDR3 nucleotides read TGTGCCACCAGTGATAGGACAGGCTCCTACGAGCAGTACTTC. This translates into CATSDRTGSYEQYF.

The J gene is TRBJ2-3, the V gene TRBV5-1; D unclear. This CDR3 comprises 15 residues. The germline V gene encodes CDR1 SGHRS and CDR2 YFSETQ. V lost 4 bases to trimming and J lost 0 bases, with 12 bases between them. CDR3 bases: TGCGCCAGCAGCGTCTCCATGCGAAGCACAGATACGCAGTATTTT. Translated, it gives CASSVSMRSTDTQYF.

The chain uses TRBV3-1 (or the pseudogene TRBV3-2) and TRBJ1-6; TRBD1 is a possible D gene (6 bases). V lost 4 bases and J lost 7, with 17 bases in between. This CDR3 has 16 residues. CDR1 LGHDT and CDR2 YNNKEL come from the germline V gene (reference sequence). CDR3 sequence reads: CASSPPFTGKNSPLHF. The CDR3 region has the DNA TGTGCCAGCAGCCCCCCCTTTACAGGGAAAAATTCACCCCTCCACTTT.

The V and J genes are TRBV15 and TRBJ2-3; TRBD2 might be the D (6 bases). V was pared by 1 base and J by 6 bases, with 14 bases between. This CDR3 region has 15 residues. Germline CDR1 LNHNV, CDR2 YYDKDF (reference sequence). CDR3 sequence: CATSRGASDRDTQYF. As DNA, the CDR3 is TGTGCCACCAGCAGAGGGGCTAGCGATAGGGATACGCAGTATTTT.

The V call is TRBV9, the J call TRBJ2-1, with a tentative D call TRBD1 (6 bases). This CDR3 is built from 15 residues. Germline CDR1 SGDLS, CDR2 YYNGEE. V shed 4 bases and J shed 3 bases, with 14 bases lying between them. The CDR3: CASSLTGTNYNEQFF. The CDR3 nucleotides are TGTGCCAGCAGCCTGACCGGGACAAACTACAATGAGCAGTTCTTC.

The V call is TRBV19, the J call TRBJ2-7; 8 bases fit TRBD1. CDR1 LNHDA and CDR2 SQIVND come from the germline V gene (reference sequence). This CDR3 spans 13 amino acids. Losses at the gene ends were 3 bases for V and 9 bases for J; bases not matched to a gene: 7. The CDR3 DNA is TGTGCCAGTAGTATGCGTCAGGGGGCGACGCAGTACTTC. Its translation is CASSMRQGATQYF.

This clone is a singleton in its sample. This sequence joins TRBV3-1 (or the pseudogene TRBV3-2) and TRBJ1-3; D is undetermined. Trimming removed 0 bases from V and 2 bases from J, with 8 bases in between. Germline V gene sequence: CDR1 LGHDT, CDR2 YNNKEL (reference sequence). The CDR3 totals 15 residues. The CDR3 DNA sequence: TGTGCCAGCAGCCAAGATCGCGTAGCTGGAAACACCATATATTTT. It is translated as CASSQDRVAGNTIYF.

J is TRBJ2-5 and V is TRBV11-3; D might be TRBD1 (6 bases). In germline, CDR1 is SGHNT, CDR2 YENEEA. V dropped 6 bases and J dropped 1 base, with 15 bases sitting between them. This CDR3 spans 15 amino acids. CDR3 bases: TGTGCCAGCAGTCGCTCCGGGACACTCCAAGAGACCCAGTACTTC. This translates into CASSRSGTLQETQYF.

The chain couples TRBV28 to TRBJ1-1, with D perhaps TRBD1 (5 bases). This CDR3 region has 11 residues. The V gene's germline CDR1 is MDHEN and CDR2 SYDVKM. Trimming removed 8 bases at V and 5 bases at J, with 9 bases between. The CDR3 here is CASGGGTEAFF. CDR3 DNA sequence: TGTGCCAGCGGGGGGGGAACTGAAGCTTTCTTT.

The chain uses TRBV28 and TRBJ2-2; 8 nucleotides agree with TRBD1. This CDR3 comprises 14 residues. Germline assignment: CDR1 MDHEN and CDR2 SYDVKM. Losses at the gene ends were 7 bases for V and 6 bases for J; bases not matched to a gene: 7. The CDR3 DNA is TGTGCCAGCACCCTAACAGGGGGTGCCGGGGAGCTGTTTTTT. Its protein product is CASTLTGGAGELFF.

This clone was observed a few times. J is TRBJ1-6 and V is TRBV10-1; a possible D gene is TRBD1 (6 bases). Per the germline V gene, CDR1 is WNHNN and CDR2 is SYGVQD (reference sequence). This CDR3 spans 12 amino acids. V lost 6 bases and J lost 8, with 8 bases in between. The CDR3 sequence is CASRRTDSPLHF. The CDR3 bases are TGCGCCAGCAGAAGGACAGATTCACCCCTCCACTTT.

The chain recombines TRBV28 with TRBJ1-3; D might be TRBD1 (6 bases). The germline V and J ends were trimmed by 4 bases and 2 bases, with 12 bases remaining between them. This CDR3 spans 15 amino acids. The V gene's germline CDR1 is MDHEN and CDR2 SYDVKM. The CDR3 bases are TGTGCCAGCAGTTCCCAGGGGAGCCCTGGAAACACCATATATTTT. Its translation is CASSSQGSPGNTIYF.

This rearrangement joins TRBV2 to TRBJ2-3; perhaps TRBD2 as D (6 bases). The CDR3 is 15 residues long. V was shortened by 0 bases and J by 6 bases, with 13 bases between the two germline ends. Germline V gene lookup returns CDR1 SNHLY and CDR2 FYNNEI. The CDR3 DNA is TGTGCCAGCAGTGAAGCAGGAGGGGCGCTGGATACGCAGTATTTT. Its protein is CASSEAGGALDTQYF.

J is TRBJ2-2 and V is TRBV11-3, with a tentative D call TRBD2 (5 bases). CDR1 and CDR2 (germline): SGHNT, YENEEA. The CDR3 has 13 residues. V dropped 5 bases and J dropped 6 bases, with 10 bases sitting between them. The chain's CDR3 is CASSPTRSGELFF. CDR3 nucleotides: TGTGCCAGCAGCCCAACTAGGTCCGGGGAGCTGTTTTTT.

This clone was recorded only once. The chain carries TRBV7-9 and TRBJ1-1; possibly TRBD1 for D (5 bases). CDR1 SEHNR and CDR2 FQNEAQ come from the germline V gene (reference sequence). This CDR3 has 16 residues. Trimming removed 4 bases at V and 4 bases at J, with 19 bases between. The DNA for the CDR3 is TGTGCCAGCAGCTCCACTCCGGTCGGGGGGACCACTGAAGCTTTCTTT. It translates to CASSSTPVGGTTEAFF.

The chain joins TRBV6-2 or TRBV6-3 to TRBJ1-1; D is perhaps TRBD1 (6 bases). The CDR3 length is 12 residues. Germline CDR1 reads MNHEY; CDR2 reads SVGEGT. Trimming shortened V by 5 bases and J by 7 bases, and 11 bases separated the two germline ends. The CDR3 here is CASSEQGSEAFF. The CDR3 DNA follows: TGTGCCAGCAGTGAGCAGGGGAGTGAAGCTTTCTTT.

The chain joins TRBV5-8 to TRBJ2-7; 7 bases align to TRBD1. Germline V gene sequence: CDR1 SGHTS, CDR2 YDEGEE. The CDR3 is 14 residues long. J was trimmed by 2 bases and V by 2 bases; bases with no gene match: 4. CDR3 DNA: TGTGCCAGCAGCTTATACAGGGGAACCTACGAGCAGTACTTC. It codes for CASSLYRGTYEQYF.